This TCR beta chain was identified during a study of blood T cell repertoires in COVID-19. The overall study: The samples span acute and convalescent COVID-19 from the United States, Italy and Spain.

J was trimmed by 11 bases and V by 6 bases; bases with no gene match: 12. The CDR3 is 13 amino acids. Per the original methods: Reference gene primer amplification yielded estimated nucleated cell counts. Sequencing used immunoSEQ multiplex PCR; TCRdb keeps in-frame clones, though not all of them. Clone size and the V and J calls come from that table; the DNA yielded D and trimming. Of about 73,000 clones listed, around 81% are singletons. The receptor was derived from a human donor in a cohort sampled during active COVID-19. The sequencing input was peripheral blood. The chain carries TRBV12-3 or TRBV12-4 and TRBJ1-2, with TRBD1 matching over 7 bases. Here the CDR3 DNA reads TGTGCCAGCAGGCCCGGGAGGGGGCGTCTATACACCTTC. This sequence encodes CASRPGRGRLYTF.